This T cell receptor (beta chain) came from a study of CD8 T cells in Susac syndrome. RNA amounts of about 0.5 to 1 ug underwent reverse transcription with random hexamers. TCRdb ran MiXCR on the immunoSEQ multiplex PCR reads and lists one entry per CDR3 protein. The sample lists some 300,000 distinct CDR3 sequences, 89% occurring once. Deletions cut 0 bases from V and 3 bases from J, with 11 bases between. CDR1 is LGHNA and CDR2 is YSLEER in the germline V gene. There are 16 residues in the CDR3. Sequencing was carried out using CD8+ T cells from PBMCs. The rearrangement joins TRBV4-3 to TRBJ2-2; unclear D gene. The TCR was taken from a human donor with multiple sclerosis. This CDR3 is CASSQDSDTDTGELFF. CDR3 nucleotide sequence: TGCGCCAGCAGCCAAGACTCCGACACCGACACCGGGGAGCTGTTTTTT.